Listed below are T cell receptor beta chains from one sample, sequenced in a study of shared clonotypes between healthy human individuals. The protocol was immunoSEQ multiplex PCR, while the TCRdb copy is restricted to in-frame clones and leaves out a portion. The sample shows about a million clones, about 80% of them seen only once. Sequenced sample: memory CD4+ T cells from PBMCs. Receptors were obtained from a man between 18 and 29 years old in good health. Some clones in this sample may be carry-over from other donors' samples. CDR3s include the opening cysteine and the closing phenylalanine or tryptophan. Only some rows state a clone size, as once, few, many or a class for expanded clones.

j_gene	abundance	v_gene	CDR3aa
TRBJ1-2	-	TRBV9	CASSPTPSTPISSGYTF
TRBJ2-3	-	TRBV7-2	CASSLGGGMGTDTQYF
TRBJ2-1	-	TRBV2	CASRSGSLSYNEQFF
TRBJ1-1	-	TRBV5-1	CASSSRTGGTEAFF
TRBJ1-2	-	TRBV6-5	CASSSNFRGGYTF
TRBJ2-7	-	TRBV5-1	CASSLAVSYEQYF
TRBJ2-5	-	TRBV5-5	CASSRAQETQYF
TRBJ1-1	few	TRBV5-1	CASSLDPQGEAFF
TRBJ1-5	-	TRBV27	CASSLFPTPHSNQPQHF
TRBJ2-1	-	TRBV9	CASSGLADYNEQFF
TRBJ2-1	-	TRBV20-1	CSARYFDEQFF
TRBJ2-3	few	TRBV2	CASSLRGQGESDTQYF
TRBJ2-5	-	TRBV6-7	CASRILLPGETQYF
TRBJ1-5	-	TRBV19	CASSLTRRGNQPQHF
TRBJ2-3	-	TRBV4-3	CASSQAGASGSRNTQYF
TRBJ2-5	-	TRBV28	CASRLQGAGTQYF
TRBJ2-5	once	TRBV5-1	CASSLAEGLVETQYF
TRBJ2-1	few	TRBV6-1	CASKTYLSYNEQFF
TRBJ2-7	-	TRBV9	CASSVAVGSSYEQYF
TRBJ2-3	-	TRBV28	CASSMTGAVEDTQYF
TRBJ2-7	-	TRBV5-6	CASSLGWGQGLRGYEQYF
TRBJ2-3	-	TRBV6-1	CATRLAGVKDTQYF
TRBJ1-1	-	TRBV29-1	CSVATGFGTEAFF
TRBJ2-3	-	TRBV2	CASSDGGQTQYF
TRBJ2-3	many	TRBV5-1	CASSFGRGTDTQYF
TRBJ2-1	once	TRBV10-1	CASSDAVAGLTDEQFF
TRBJ2-5	-	TRBV5-4	CASSSQPGPEETQYF
TRBJ2-7	-	TRBV19	CASSLTGTKQYEQYF
TRBJ2-5	-	TRBV11-1	CASSPGPGGRETQYF
TRBJ2-5	-	TRBV4-1	CASSQVSRFRAQETQYF
TRBJ2-2	-	TRBV7-2	CASSLFSGTGELFF
TRBJ1-1	-	TRBV5-5	CASSSPAAEAFF
TRBJ1-3	-	TRBV28	CASRITGARDTIYF
TRBJ1-5	-	TRBV18	CASSRGGDQPQHF
TRBJ2-3	-	TRBV5-1	CASSYGTSGFTDTQYF
TRBJ2-3	-	TRBV7-2	CASSRWGGGAADTQYF
TRBJ1-1	few	TRBV7-9	CASSTGGQGEAFF
TRBJ2-7	-	TRBV5-1	CASSVTGGGSYEQYF
TRBJ2-3	-	TRBV13	CASSPQLGLAGGLSTDTQYF
TRBJ2-1	few	TRBV30	CAWSVQQGRAGVGAYNEQFF
TRBJ1-1	-	TRBV4-3	CASSQVSGIGAEAFF
TRBJ2-2	-	TRBV28	CAYGTSLNTGELFF
TRBJ2-7	-	TRBV28	CASSSTGYEQYF
TRBJ1-5	few	TRBV29-1	CSAGGGRSSSNQPQHF
TRBJ1-1	-	TRBV7-2	CASSGQANTEAFF
TRBJ2-3	-	TRBV5-1	CASMEVGTDTQYF
TRBJ1-5	-	TRBV9	CASSGGQGASQPQHF
TRBJ2-7	-	TRBV4-2	CASSRRGTGAYEQYF